Listed below are T cell receptor beta chains from one sample, sequenced in a study of CXCR3-negative and CXCR3-positive naive CD8 T cells. Reprocessing the 5' RACE reads, TCRdb reports a single entry for every CDR3 protein and omits DNA. The listing records tens of thousands of distinct CDR3 sequences. Input material: naive CXCR3- CD8+ T cells from blood. Receptors were obtained from a human donor in good health. Some clones in this sample may be carry-over from other donors' samples. The CDR3 runs from the conserved cysteine through the conserved F or W. Each record gives: clone size, J gene, V gene, CDR3 protein. Only some rows state a clone size, as once, few, many or a class for expanded clones.

NA,TRBJ1-1,TRBV29-1,CSPDRAPWGAFF
NA,TRBJ2-1,TRBV20-1,CSASRAGEEYNEQFF
NA,TRBJ2-3,TRBV29-1,CSVVYRPQDTQYF
NA,TRBJ2-7,TRBV28,CASSHRGRPYEQYF
medium-sized,TRBJ1-2,TRBV7-6,CASSLAPAGKDYGYTF
NA,TRBJ2-1,TRBV4-3,CASSHPPGQGPYPSYNEQFF
NA,TRBJ1-1,TRBV5-1,CASSPGQGTEAWLTEAFF
NA,TRBJ2-1,TRBV20-1,CSAKELTNSNEQFF
NA,TRBJ2-7,TRBV6-5,CASSFGQGWNEQYF
NA,TRBJ2-2,TRBV10-2,CASRTAGELFF
NA,TRBJ2-1,TRBV7-9,CASSSDSVAQFF
NA,TRBJ1-2,TRBV18,CASSPSSGGGYTF
NA,TRBJ1-1,TRBV30,CAWRTDGPNTEAFF
NA,TRBJ2-7,TRBV4-3,CASSQARGTGSYEQYF
NA,TRBJ2-5,TRBV21-1,CASSKTVQETQYF
NA,TRBJ1-1,TRBV25-1,CASSERGRQKTEAFF
NA,TRBJ2-1,TRBV4-1,CASSPEGSTYNEQFF
NA,TRBJ2-7,TRBV7-2,CASSVAGAYEQYF
medium-sized,TRBJ2-1,TRBV29-1,CSVETGVNSYNEQFF
NA,TRBJ2-7,TRBV24-1,CATSDLPAAGTFYEQYF
NA,TRBJ1-2,TRBV21-1,CASSKGRKDGYTF
NA,TRBJ2-7,TRBV28,CASSHGRGGHYEQYF
NA,TRBJ1-2,TRBV9,CASSPSTGRTNYGYTF
NA,TRBJ1-1,TRBV11-3,CASSLGACTEAFF
NA,TRBJ2-7,TRBV7-9,CASSLEASGYEQYF
NA,TRBJ2-7,TRBV29-1,CSAEGTSGSEQYF
NA,TRBJ1-1,TRBV12-3/TRBV12-4,CASRTDAGYQNTEAFF
NA,TRBJ2-1,TRBV7-3,CASSLSVESYNEQFF
NA,TRBJ2-1,TRBV4-1,CASSQAGYEQFF
NA,TRBJ2-7,TRBV15,CATSRTPGQTTYEQYF
NA,TRBJ1-5,TRBV29-1,CSVETTGVGEPQHF
NA,TRBJ1-1,TRBV29-1,CSVRGLNTEAFF
NA,TRBJ1-2,TRBV4-3,CASSQAPQGSPYGYTF
NA,TRBJ2-3,TRBV28,CASSLPDETHTDTQYF
NA,TRBJ2-7,TRBV7-9,CASSLGGLAVYEQYF
NA,TRBJ1-5,TRBV4-1,CASSQDVGPQPQHF
NA,TRBJ1-6,TRBV28,CAIAGPSYNSPLHF
NA,TRBJ2-7,TRBV6-5,CASSYSRAGGLEQYF
NA,TRBJ2-7,TRBV28,CASSIPFRGINEQYF
NA,TRBJ2-7,TRBV29-1,CSVTPGTPGPHEQYF
NA,TRBJ2-7,TRBV7-9,CASSHVDYEQYF
NA,TRBJ2-1,TRBV24-1,CATSDLEGNEQFF
NA,TRBJ2-3,TRBV20-1,CSARPSRDEDTQYF
NA,TRBJ1-1,TRBV5-6,CASSLARQGTEAFF
NA,TRBJ2-7,TRBV20-1,CSARARGSAVYEQYF
NA,TRBJ1-5,TRBV6-6,CASSYPPGGQPQHF
NA,TRBJ2-1,TRBV5-5,CASGLAGNEQFF
NA,TRBJ2-1,TRBV21-1,CASSTPSTGGKYNEQFF